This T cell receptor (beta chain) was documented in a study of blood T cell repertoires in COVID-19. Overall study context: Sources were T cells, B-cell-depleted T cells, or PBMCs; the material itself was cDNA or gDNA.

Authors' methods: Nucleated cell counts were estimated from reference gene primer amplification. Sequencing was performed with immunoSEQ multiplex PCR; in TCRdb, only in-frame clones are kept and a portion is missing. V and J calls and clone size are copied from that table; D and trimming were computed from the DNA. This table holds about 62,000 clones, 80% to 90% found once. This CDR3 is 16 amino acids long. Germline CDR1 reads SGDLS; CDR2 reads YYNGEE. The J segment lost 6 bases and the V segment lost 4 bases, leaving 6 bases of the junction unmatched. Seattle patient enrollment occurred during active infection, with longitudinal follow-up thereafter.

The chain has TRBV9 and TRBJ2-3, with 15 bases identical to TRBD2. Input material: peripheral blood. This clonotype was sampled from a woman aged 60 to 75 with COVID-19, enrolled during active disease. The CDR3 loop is CASSSTGTSGRDTQYF. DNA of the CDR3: TGTGCCAGCAGCTCCACCGGGACTAGCGGGAGGGATACGCAGTATTTT. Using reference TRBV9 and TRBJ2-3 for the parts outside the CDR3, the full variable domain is DSGVTQTPKHLITATGQRVTLRCSPRSGDLSVYWYQQSLDQGLQFLIQYYNGEERAKGNILERFSAQQFPDLHSELNLSSLELGDSALYFCASSSTGTSGRDTQYFGPGTRLTVL.